This TCR beta chain is drawn from a study of OX40 agonist ivuxolimab in advanced cancers. Study details: In this cohort, patients received ivuxolimab, an agonistic anti-OX40 (CD134) antibody. Patients in the trial were receiving intravenous ivuxolimab every 2 weeks, at doses of 0.01 to 10 mg/kg.

Study results and limitations: CD4+ and CD8+ blood T cells expanded clonally by week 6 at 0.1 to 3.0 mg/kg. The specificity for antigen of the expanded peripheral T cells was not determined.

Of note for this clone: The antigen is unknown.

Generated by immunoSEQ multiplex PCR, the TCRdb table keeps only in-frame clones and is missing some. The table shows roughly 60,000 clones, with 70% to 90% occurring only once. This material consisted of CD4+ or CD8+ T cells sorted from blood, taken in a trial of the OX40 agonist ivuxolimab. This sequence originates from an adult with an advanced solid tumor such as melanoma, head and neck, liver or kidney cancer.

The CDR3: CASSIREFTGELFF. In nucleotides, the CDR3 is TGTGCCAGTAGTATTAGGGAGTTCACCGGGGAGCTGTTTTTT. The chain has TRBV19 and TRBJ2-2; possible D gene TRBD2, 5 bases. Germline CDR1 and CDR2: LNHDA and SQIVND (reference sequence). The V and J ends lost 3 bases and 4 bases respectively, with 9 bases between them. The CDR3 loop spans 14 amino acids.